The clone carrying this T cell receptor (beta chain) was seen more than once but under ten times. Its antigen is not known. Duration under 3 months, a NOSPECS grade of at least 4, and a Clinical Activity Score of at least 3 characterized the ophthalmopathy patients. The study excluded patients with uncontrolled infection, other autoimmune disease, pregnancy or lactation. From RNA transcripts, TCR beta CDR3 regions were amplified. First-round RT-PCR targeting the TCR CDR3 was performed with the HTBI primer set. TCRdb reprocessed the multiplex PCR reads via MiXCR and lists one record per CDR3 protein. The data show about 300,000 distinct CDR3 sequences, around a fifth seen once. The data belong to a study of T cells in Graves' hyperthyroidism and ophthalmopathy. Trimming removed 7 bases from V and 8 bases from J, with 21 bases in between. The CDR3 covers 15 residues. The germline V gene has CDR1 SGDLS and CDR2 YYNGEE.

Study-wide results and caveats: Separation of ophthalmopathy from stable hyperthyroidism was achieved by a 13 V-J model.

This TCR was sampled from a man between 50 and 59 years old with Graves' ophthalmopathy. The chain combines TRBV9 with TRBJ2-2; D is perhaps TRBD1 (5 bases). The sequenced material came from blood. The CDR3 sequence is CASSVLDSYGGELFF. The CDR3 nucleotides read TGTGCCAGCTCAGTCCTAGACAGTTATGGGGGGGAGCTGTTTTTT.